A selection of T cell receptor beta chains follows, all from one sample in a study of breast tumors, draining lymph nodes, adjacent tissues. Each CDR3 protein is one row after TCRdb ran MiXCR on the multiplex PCR reads. Among approximately 230,000 distinct CDR3 sequences, approximately 36% were seen once, and the ten largest hold under 4.5%. What was sequenced was axillary lymph node tissue. The receptor set was obtained from a female donor with breast cancer. Some clones in this sample may be carry-over from other donors' samples. The CDR3 runs from the conserved cysteine through the conserved F or W. A D gene is named only where the DNA matches it firmly. A row's size may be missing; if present it is once, few, many or a size class.

j_gene	abundance	d_gene	v_gene	CDR3nt	CDR3aa
TRBJ2-3	.	.	TRBV24-1	TGTGCCACCAGGGTAACCTTCAGCGCAGATACGCAGTATTTT	CATRVTFSADTQYF
TRBJ1-4	many	.	TRBV6-6	TGTGCCAGCAGTTATGGCCAGGGCACTAATGAAAAACTGTTTTTT	CASSYGQGTNEKLFF
TRBJ2-7	many	TRBD2	TRBV2	TGTGCCAGCAGTGAAGGGACTAGCGGGATTTACGAGCAGTACTTC	CASSEGTSGIYEQYF
TRBJ2-5	many	.	TRBV7-9	TGTGCCAGCAGCTTAGTCCGGCTCCTGGGAGAGACCCAGTACTTC	CASSLVRLLGETQYF
TRBJ1-2	many	.	TRBV4-1	TGCGCCAGCAGCCAATTTGGAGGGAGCTATGGCTACACCTTC	CASSQFGGSYGYTF
TRBJ2-5	.	TRBD1	TRBV11-2	TGTGCCAGCAGCTTAGTTGGACAGGGAGGTCAGGGGGAGACCCAGTACTTC	CASSLVGQGGQGETQYF
TRBJ1-2	many	.	TRBV7-2	TGTGCCAGCAGCTTAGATCAGGTCGGCTACACCTTC	CASSLDQVGYTF
TRBJ2-5	many	.	TRBV7-7	TGTGCTAGCAGCGAGCCAGGGTCGGGACAAGAGACCCAGTACTTC	CASSEPGSGQETQYF
TRBJ1-2	many	TRBD1	TRBV2	TGTGCCAGCAGTGCCCCCCGGGCAGCGGACAGGGGAGTAAACTATGGCTACACCTTC	CASSAPRAADRGVNYGYTF
TRBJ2-1	many	TRBD1	TRBV11-3	TGTGCCAGCAGCTTATACGGACAGGGGTCATACAATGAGCAGTTCTTC	CASSLYGQGSYNEQFF
TRBJ2-6	.	TRBD1	TRBV19	TGTGCCAGTAGCGTTACAGGGGTGAACACTGAAGCTTTC	CASSVTGVNTEAF
TRBJ1-2	.	TRBD1	TRBV28	TGTGCCGTGGGGACAGGGCGACCTAACTATGGCTACACCTTC	CAVGTGRPNYGYTF
TRBJ2-7	many	.	TRBV11-2	TGTGCCAGCAGCCCGGGACTTCTAATCCAATCCTACGAGCAGTACTTC	CASSPGLLIQSYEQYF
TRBJ2-2	.	TRBD2	TRBV10-3	TGTGCCATCAGGGGGACCAGCGGGAGAAACGCCGGGGAGCTGTTTTTT	CAIRGTSGRNAGELFF
TRBJ2-5	few	.	TRBV10-3	TGTGCCTCCGCCCGGGAGCCTACGACCCAGTACTTC	CASAREPTTQYF
TRBJ2-7	many	TRBD2	TRBV2	TGTGCCAGCAGAGGACTAGCGGGATACAACTACGAGCAGTACTTC	CASRGLAGYNYEQYF
TRBJ2-3	.	.	TRBV5-1	TGCGCCAGCAGCCGGGGGGACAGGGATACGCAGTATTTT	CASSRGDRDTQYF
TRBJ2-1	once	.	TRBV7-8	TGTGCCAGCATCCCCGGCAGGGGCGGGAACACTAGCCCCTACAATGAGCAGTTCTTC	CASIPGRGGNTSPYNEQFF
TRBJ2-7	many	TRBD1	TRBV20-1	TGCAGTGCTAGAGAGGACAGGTACGAGCAGTACTTC	CSAREDRYEQYF
TRBJ1-2	many	.	TRBV6-4	TGTGCCAGCAGTGAAGGTTTGGGGGTAACCTATGGCTACACCTTC	CASSEGLGVTYGYTF
TRBJ2-3	few	.	TRBV3-1	TGTGCCAGCAGCAGGGAACTTTATGATACGCAGTATTTT	CASSRELYDTQYF
TRBJ1-1	.	.	TRBV7-3	TGTGCCAGCAGCTTGCTTGGTCGTGACACTGAAGCTTTCTTT	CASSLLGRDTEAFF
TRBJ2-3	once	.	TRBV20-1	TGCAGTGCACAGGACCCTCGCTACAATGAGCAGTATTTT	CSAQDPRYNEQYF
TRBJ1-2	few	TRBD1	TRBV6-1	TGTGCCACCTCTGGGGGGGACAGGCAAACTAACTATGGCTACACCTTC	CATSGGDRQTNYGYTF
TRBJ2-2	many	TRBD2	TRBV20-1	TGCAGTGCTAGATCGTTAGCGGGGGGGCCGGGGACCGGGGAGCTGTTTTTT	CSARSLAGGPGTGELFF
TRBJ1-2	many	.	TRBV7-9	TGTGCCAGCAGCTTAGGGGACGGGTCTAACTATGGCTACACCTTC	CASSLGDGSNYGYTF
TRBJ1-2	many	TRBD1	TRBV7-9	TGTGCCAGCAGCCGAGGGACAGGAGCTTATGGCTACACCTTC	CASSRGTGAYGYTF
TRBJ1-6	many	.	TRBV6-6	TGTGCCAGCAGTCCCACGGCGGGGGGCGCGAATAATTCACCCCTCCACTTT	CASSPTAGGANNSPLHF
TRBJ1-2	.	.	TRBV11-2	TGTGCCAGCAGAGATAGGCAGGACTATGGCTACACCTTC	CASRDRQDYGYTF
TRBJ2-6	.	.	TRBV12-3/TRBV12-4	TGTGCCAGCAGTGACGCTGGGGCTGGGGCCAACGTCCTGACTTTC	CASSDAGAGANVLTF
TRBJ2-1	many	.	TRBV20-1	TGCAGTGCTATCGAGACCTGGGATGAGCAGTTCTTC	CSAIETWDEQFF
TRBJ2-2	many	.	TRBV9	TGTGCCAGCAGCGTAGTGATGGTTCCGAACACCGGGGAGCTGTTTTTT	CASSVVMVPNTGELFF
TRBJ1-3	.	.	TRBV5-4	TGTGCCAGCAGCTTACAAGGGGGGTCGGGAAACACCATATATTTT	CASSLQGGSGNTIYF
TRBJ2-7	.	.	TRBV2	TGTGCCAGCAGCCCCTTCCGGGACTTCACCTACGAGCAGTACTTC	CASSPFRDFTYEQYF
TRBJ2-2	many	TRBD1	TRBV5-4	TGTGCCAGCAGCCCCCGGGACAGCCACACGGCTACGGAGCTGTTTTTT	CASSPRDSHTATELFF
TRBJ1-3	.	.	TRBV7-8	TGTGCCAGCAGCTTAGCATCGGGGGGGCACAATGGCTACACCATATATTTT	CASSLASGGHNGYTIYF
TRBJ2-3	many	.	TRBV20-1	TGCAGTGCTAGAGATAGCGGATTCACAGATACGCAGTATTTT	CSARDSGFTDTQYF
TRBJ1-2	once	TRBD1	TRBV7-8	TGTGCCAGCAGCCCGTACGGACAGGGCTCTGGCTATGGCTACACCTTC	CASSPYGQGSGYGYTF
TRBJ1-4	many	.	TRBV10-3	TGTGCCATCAGTGAAGGGGCTTCTAATGAAAAACTGTTTTTT	CAISEGASNEKLFF
TRBJ2-1	many	TRBD2	TRBV7-7	TGTGCTAGCAGCCCAAGTCGGGGGGCCTACAATGAGCAGTTCTTC	CASSPSRGAYNEQFF
TRBJ1-5	many	.	TRBV7-9	TGTGCCAGCAGCTTAGGCACTAGCAATCAGCCCCAGCATTTT	CASSLGTSNQPQHF
TRBJ2-7	many	.	TRBV7-2	TGTGCCAGCACTTCTAAGGCCACCCGTTACGAGCAGTACTTC	CASTSKATRYEQYF
TRBJ1-6	many	.	TRBV19	TGTGCCAGTTTACCTCAGGGATATAATTCACCCCTCCACTTT	CASLPQGYNSPLHF
TRBJ2-3	few	.	TRBV10-1	TGCGCCAGCAGTGGAGGGGGGATTACAGATACGCAGTATTTT	CASSGGGITDTQYF
TRBJ2-3	many	TRBD1	TRBV29-1	TGCAGCGCGCTAGGTAGGGACAGCCGAACAGATACGCAGTATTTT	CSALGRDSRTDTQYF
TRBJ2-5	many	.	TRBV2	TGTGCCAGCAGTCGGTCGAGGACTGTTCCGAGAGAGACCCAGTACTTC	CASSRSRTVPRETQYF